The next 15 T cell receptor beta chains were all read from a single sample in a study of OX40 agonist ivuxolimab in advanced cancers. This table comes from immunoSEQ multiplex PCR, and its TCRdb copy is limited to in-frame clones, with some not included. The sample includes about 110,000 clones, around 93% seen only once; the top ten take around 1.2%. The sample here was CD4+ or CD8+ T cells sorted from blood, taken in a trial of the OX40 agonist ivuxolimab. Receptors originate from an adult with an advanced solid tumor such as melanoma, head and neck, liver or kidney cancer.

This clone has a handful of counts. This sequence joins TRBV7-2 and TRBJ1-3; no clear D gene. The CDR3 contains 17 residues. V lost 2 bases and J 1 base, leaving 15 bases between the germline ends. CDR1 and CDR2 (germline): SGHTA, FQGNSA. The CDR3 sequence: CASSLMGSGPSGNTIYF. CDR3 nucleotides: TGTGCCAGCAGCTTAATGGGTTCCGGACCTTCTGGAAACACCATATATTTT. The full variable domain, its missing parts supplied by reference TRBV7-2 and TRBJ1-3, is GAGVSQSPSNKVTEKGKDVELRCDPISGHTALYWYRQSLGQGLEFLIYFQGNSAPDKSGLPSDRFSAERTGGSVSTLTIQRTQQEDSAVYLCASSLMGSGPSGNTIYFGEGSWLTVV.

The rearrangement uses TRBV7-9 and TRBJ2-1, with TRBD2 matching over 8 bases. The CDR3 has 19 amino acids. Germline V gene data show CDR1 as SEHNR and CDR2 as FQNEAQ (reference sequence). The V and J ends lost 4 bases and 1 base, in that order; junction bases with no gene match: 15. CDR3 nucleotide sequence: TGTGCCAGCAGCTCACACCGCGGGAGGACGGTAGGGTCCTACAATGAGCAGTTCTTC. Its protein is CASSSHRGRTVGSYNEQFF.

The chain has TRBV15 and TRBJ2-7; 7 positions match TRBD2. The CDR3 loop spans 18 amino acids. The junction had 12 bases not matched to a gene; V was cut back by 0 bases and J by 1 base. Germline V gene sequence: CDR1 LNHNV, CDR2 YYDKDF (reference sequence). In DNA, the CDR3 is TGTGCCACCAGCAGAGATAAGGGAGGGCCAGGATTATCCTACGAGCAGTACTTC. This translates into CATSRDKGGPGLSYEQYF.

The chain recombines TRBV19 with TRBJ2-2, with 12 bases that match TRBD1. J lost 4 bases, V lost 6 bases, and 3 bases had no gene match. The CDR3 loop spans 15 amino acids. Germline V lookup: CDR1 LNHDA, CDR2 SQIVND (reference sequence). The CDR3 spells CASRGQGAGTGELFF. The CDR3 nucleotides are TGTGCCAGTAGGGGACAGGGGGCGGGCACCGGGGAGCTGTTTTTT.

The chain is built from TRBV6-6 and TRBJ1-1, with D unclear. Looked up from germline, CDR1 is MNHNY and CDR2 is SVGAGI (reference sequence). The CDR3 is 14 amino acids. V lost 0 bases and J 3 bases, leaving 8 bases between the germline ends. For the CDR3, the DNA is TGTGCCAGCAGTTACTCCTGGCAGGACACTGAAGCTTTCTTT. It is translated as CASSYSWQDTEAFF.

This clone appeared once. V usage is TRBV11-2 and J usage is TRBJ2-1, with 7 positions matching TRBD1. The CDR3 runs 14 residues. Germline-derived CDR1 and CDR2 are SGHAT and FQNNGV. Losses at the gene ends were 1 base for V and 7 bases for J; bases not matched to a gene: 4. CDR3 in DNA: TGTGCCAGCAGCTTAGCGAGGACAGGTAATGAGCAGTTCTTC. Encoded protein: CASSLARTGNEQFF.

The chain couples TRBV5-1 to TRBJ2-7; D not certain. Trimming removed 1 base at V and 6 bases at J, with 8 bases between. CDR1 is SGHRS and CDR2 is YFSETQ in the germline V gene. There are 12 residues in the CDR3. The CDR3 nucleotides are TGCGCCAGCAGCTTGAGTGGCCTCGAGCAGTACTTC. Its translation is CASSLSGLEQYF.

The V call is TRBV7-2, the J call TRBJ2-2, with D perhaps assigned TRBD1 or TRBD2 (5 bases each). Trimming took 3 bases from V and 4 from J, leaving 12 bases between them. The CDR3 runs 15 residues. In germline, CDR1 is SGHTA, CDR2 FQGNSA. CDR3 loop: CASSFWARGTGELFF. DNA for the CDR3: TGTGCCAGCAGCTTCTGGGCGAGGGGCACCGGGGAGCTGTTTTTT. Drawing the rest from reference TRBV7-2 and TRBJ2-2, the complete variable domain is GAGVSQSPSNKVTEKGKDVELRCDPISGHTALYWYRQSLGQGLEFLIYFQGNSAPDKSGLPSDRFSAERTGGSVSTLTIQRTQQEDSAVYLCASSFWARGTGELFFGEGSRLTVL.

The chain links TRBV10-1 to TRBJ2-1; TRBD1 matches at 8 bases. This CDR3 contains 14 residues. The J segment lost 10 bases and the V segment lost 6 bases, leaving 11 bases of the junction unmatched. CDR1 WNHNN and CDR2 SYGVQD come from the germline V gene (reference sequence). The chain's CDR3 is CASSKGQGPREQFF. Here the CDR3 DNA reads TGCGCCAGCAGCAAAGGACAGGGACCTAGGGAGCAGTTCTTC.

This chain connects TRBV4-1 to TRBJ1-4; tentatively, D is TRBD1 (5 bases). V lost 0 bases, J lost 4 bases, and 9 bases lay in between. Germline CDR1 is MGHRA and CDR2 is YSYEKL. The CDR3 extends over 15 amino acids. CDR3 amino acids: CASSQESQGNEKLFF. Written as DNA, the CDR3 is TGCGCCAGCAGCCAAGAAAGCCAGGGTAATGAAAAACTGTTTTTT.

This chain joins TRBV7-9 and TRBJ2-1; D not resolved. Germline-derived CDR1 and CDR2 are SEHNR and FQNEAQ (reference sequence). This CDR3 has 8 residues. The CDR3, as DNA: TGTACCAACAATGAGCAGTTCTTC. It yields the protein CTNNEQFF.

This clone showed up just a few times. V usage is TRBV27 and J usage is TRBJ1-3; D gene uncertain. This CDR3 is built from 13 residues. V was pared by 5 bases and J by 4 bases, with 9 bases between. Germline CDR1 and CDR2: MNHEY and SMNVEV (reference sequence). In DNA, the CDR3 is TGTGCCAGCAGTCTCGTCCGGGGAAACACCATATATTTT. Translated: CASSLVRGNTIYF.

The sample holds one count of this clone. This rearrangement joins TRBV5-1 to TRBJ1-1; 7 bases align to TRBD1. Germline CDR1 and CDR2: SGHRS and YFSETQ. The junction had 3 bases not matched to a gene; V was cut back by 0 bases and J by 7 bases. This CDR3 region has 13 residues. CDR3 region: CASSLDRGREAFF. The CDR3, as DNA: TGCGCCAGCAGCTTGGACAGGGGACGTGAAGCTTTCTTT.

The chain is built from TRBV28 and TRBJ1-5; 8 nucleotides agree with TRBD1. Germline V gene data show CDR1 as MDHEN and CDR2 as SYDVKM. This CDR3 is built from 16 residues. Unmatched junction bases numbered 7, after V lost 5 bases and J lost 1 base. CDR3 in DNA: TGTGCCAGCAGTCCAACGACAGGGGCCAGCAATCAGCCCCAGCATTTT. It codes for CASSPTTGASNQPQHF. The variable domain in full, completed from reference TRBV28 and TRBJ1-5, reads DVKVTQSSRYLVKRTGEKVFLECVQDMDHENMFWYRQDPGLGLRLIYFSYDVKMKEKGDIPEGYSVSREKKERFSLILESASTNQTSMYLCASSPTTGASNQPQHFGDGTRLSIL.

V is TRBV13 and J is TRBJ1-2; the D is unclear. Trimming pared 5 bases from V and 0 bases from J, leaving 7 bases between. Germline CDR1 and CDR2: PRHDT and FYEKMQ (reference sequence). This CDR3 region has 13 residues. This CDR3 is CASSERTNYGYTF. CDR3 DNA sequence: TGTGCCAGCAGCGAGAGAACTAACTATGGCTACACCTTC.